Following are 19 T cell receptor beta chains from one sample sequenced in a study of T-cell memory formation after mild COVID-19. TCRdb re-analysed the 5' RACE reads in MiXCR, keeping a single row per CDR3 protein. This sample has some 200,000 distinct CDR3 sequences, with roughly 10% found just once. Sequencing was performed on PBMCs or a T cell subset sorted from them (not recorded which). These receptors were collected from a young man who had mild COVID-19 (a few samples of this study predate the infection). Cell type and time point are not known.

The chain carries TRBV4-1 and TRBJ1-1; 9 bases agree with TRBD1. Germline V CDR1 and CDR2: MGHRA, YSYEKL. CDR3 length: 15 amino acids. The ends lost 4 bases at V and 5 bases at J; junction bases unmatched: 8. CDR3 residues: CASSPPGQGRTEAFF. The CDR3 nucleotides read TGCGCCAGCAGCCCGCCCGGACAGGGGCGAACTGAAGCTTTCTTT.

The table lists this clonotype with many counts. The rearrangement uses TRBV11-2 and TRBJ2-7, with D perhaps TRBD2 (5 bases). CDR1 is SGHAT and CDR2 is FQNNGV in the germline V gene. This CDR3 is 13 amino acids long. The germline V and J ends were trimmed by 4 bases and 7 bases, with 14 bases remaining between them. The CDR3 loop is CASSSSGVGEQYV. CDR3 sequence (DNA): TGTGCCAGCAGCTCGTCCGGGGTGGGAGAGCAGTACGTC.

This clonotype has just a few counts. V is TRBV11-2 and J is TRBJ2-3, with 7 bases lining up with TRBD2. The germline V gene encodes CDR1 SGHAT and CDR2 FQNNGV. The junction had 7 bases not matched to a gene; V was cut back by 3 bases and J by 4 bases. The CDR3 is 15 residues long. CDR3 protein: CASSFEQGGSDTQYF. CDR3 sequence (DNA): TGTGCCAGCAGCTTTGAGCAGGGAGGGTCAGATACGCAGTATTTT.

In this sample, this clonotype turned up a few times. V usage is TRBV27 and J usage is TRBJ2-5; D might be TRBD1 or TRBD2, each matching 5 bases. CDR1 and CDR2 from the germline V gene are MNHEY and SMNVEV (reference sequence). The CDR3 contains 13 residues. V lost 8 bases and J 2 bases, leaving 12 bases between the germline ends. The CDR3 spells CASALGRQETQYF. CDR3 sequence (DNA): TGTGCCAGCGCCTTGGGACGGCAAGAGACCCAGTACTTC.

This clonotype was seen a handful of times. The gene calls are TRBV4-1 and TRBJ2-5; 7 bases align to TRBD1. CDR3 length: 16 amino acids. The germline V gene encodes CDR1 MGHRA and CDR2 YSYEKL. After removal of 0 bases from V and 7 bases from J, the junction contained 11 bases not matched to a gene. In nucleotides, the CDR3 is TGCGCCAGCAGCCAAGATTCCCAGGGGGTTTTGGGGACCCAGTACTTC. Translating gives CASSQDSQGVLGTQYF.

The chain recombines TRBV5-1 with TRBJ2-1; D is uncertain. CDR3 size: 15 residues. The V end was cut by 4 bases, the J end by 5 bases, with 16 bases between. Germline V gene lookup returns CDR1 SGHRS and CDR2 YFSETQ. DNA of the CDR3: TGCGCCAGCAGCGTAACGGGTCGGGCCAACAATGAGCAGTTCTTC. Protein product: CASSVTGRANNEQFF.

The chain is built from TRBV2 and TRBJ2-2; D ambiguous. CDR3 length: 13 residues. Trimming shortened V by 6 bases and J by 7 bases, and 12 bases separated the two germline ends. Germline V lookup: CDR1 SNHLY, CDR2 FYNNEI. CDR3 DNA sequence: TGTGCCAGCAGCAGGCAGGCGCTCGGGGAGCTGTTTTTT. It specifies CASSRQALGELFF.

The chain couples TRBV6-6 to TRBJ1-1, with D maybe TRBD1 (5 bases). The CDR3 is 12 amino acids. V lost 5 bases, J lost 3 bases, and 7 bases lay in between. Per the germline V gene, CDR1 is MNHNY and CDR2 is SVGAGI (reference sequence). The CDR3 loop reads CASSGDYTEAFF. CDR3 bases: TGTGCCAGCAGTGGGGACTACACTGAAGCTTTCTTT.

V usage is TRBV20-1 and J usage is TRBJ1-4; D is unclear. V lost 5 bases to trimming and J lost 8 bases, with 12 bases between them. The germline gives CDR1 DFQATT, CDR2 SNEGSKA (reference sequence). CDR3 length: 12 residues. CDR3 protein: CSASVNGEKLFF. The CDR3 DNA is TGCAGTGCTTCAGTGAACGGGGAAAAACTGTTTTTT.

This clonotype was observed a handful of times. The chain couples TRBV29-1 to TRBJ1-5; the D is unclear. V lost 4 bases and J 1 base, leaving 8 bases between the germline ends. CDR1 is SQVTM, CDR2 ANQGSEA, per germline. The length of the CDR3 is 13 residues. CDR3 amino acids: CSVGFRSNQPQHF. The CDR3 DNA sequence: TGCAGCGTTGGATTCAGGAGCAATCAGCCCCAGCATTTT.

In this sample, this clonotype turned up a few times. The V and J genes are TRBV6-5 and TRBJ1-3; a possible D gene is TRBD1 (6 bases). The CDR3 spans 16 residues. Between the trimmed V and J ends, which lost 2 bases and 0 bases, there was a span of 11 bases. The germline V gene encodes CDR1 MNHEY and CDR2 SVGAGI. As DNA, the CDR3 is TGTGCCAGCAGTTACGTGGCAGGGGCCTCTGGAAACACCATATATTTT. Its translation is CASSYVAGASGNTIYF.

This clonotype was counted at least ten times. The CDR3 is CASTGTGLNTEAFF. CDR3 coding DNA: TGCGCCAGCACCGGGACAGGGCTGAACACTGAAGCTTTCTTT. V and J are TRBV5-1 and TRBJ1-1; 9 bases are shared with TRBD1. The CDR3 spans 14 residues. Trimming at V came to 6 bases and at J to 0 bases, leaving 3 bases not matched to a gene. CDR1 SGHRS and CDR2 YFSETQ come from the germline V gene.

This clonotype appeared many times. The chain couples TRBV4-3 to TRBJ2-5; D not resolved. V gave up 1 base and J gave up 6 bases, with 21 bases separating them. This CDR3 has 17 residues. Germline V CDR1 and CDR2: LGHNA, YSLEER. CDR3 nucleotides: TGCGCCAGCAGCCAAGGACCCATGAGTGGGCCAAGTCAGACCCAGTACTTC. Protein sequence: CASSQGPMSGPSQTQYF.

This clonotype was observed at least ten times. The chain combines TRBV27 with TRBJ2-1, with 9 bases aligning to TRBD2. Unmatched junction bases numbered 12, after V lost 6 bases and J lost 6 bases. The germline V gene has CDR1 MNHEY and CDR2 SMNVEV (reference sequence). The CDR3 is made up of 16 amino acids. CDR3 in amino acids: CASSPAGGLSFNEQFF. The CDR3 DNA reads TGTGCCAGCAGCCCCGCGGGGGGGCTTTCGTTCAATGAGCAGTTCTTC.

The chain recombines TRBV7-2 with TRBJ1-1; 7 nucleotides align to TRBD1. Per germline, CDR1 SGHTA and CDR2 FQGNSA. The CDR3 is made up of 17 amino acids. V was pared by 8 bases and J by 1 base, with 16 bases of the junction left unmatched. The CDR3 DNA reads TGTGCCAGCGGCAAAGGACTACAGGGGTCATGGAACACTGAAGCTTTCTTT. Amino acids: CASGKGLQGSWNTEAFF.

This clonotype was recorded a few times. The chain employs TRBV20-1 and TRBJ2-3; 8 bases map to TRBD1. This CDR3 is built from 17 residues. Germline V gene sequence: CDR1 DFQATT, CDR2 SNEGSKA (reference sequence). J was trimmed by 0 bases and V by 4 bases; bases with no gene match: 12. CDR3 DNA: TGCAGTGCTAATACCGTTGAGACAGGGGTCAGCACAGATACGCAGTATTTT. Encoded protein: CSANTVETGVSTDTQYF.

In its sample, this clonotype was seen many times. CDR3 sequence (DNA): TGTGCCAGCAGTCCCAGGGGTACCTCCTACGAGCAGTACTTC. Translated, it gives CASSPRGTSYEQYF. The chain has TRBV12-3 or TRBV12-4 and TRBJ2-7; TRBD1 might be the D (6 bases). V lost 5 bases and J lost 0, with 11 bases in between. The CDR3 has 14 amino acids.

Only a few counts were recorded for this clonotype. The chain carries TRBV10-3 and TRBJ1-1, with TRBD1 matching 9 bases. V shed 10 bases and J 2 bases; nucleotides not matched to a gene: 11. CDR3 size: 15 residues. Germline V gene lookup returns CDR1 ENHRY and CDR2 SYGVKD. In DNA form, the CDR3 reads TGTGCCACCCTCCGGACAGGGGAGACAAACACTGAAGCTTTCTTT. It specifies CATLRTGETNTEAFF.

There are many counts of this clonotype. This CDR3 is CASSLEQVSEAFF. CDR3 nucleotides: TGTGCCAGCAGCTTAGAACAGGTCTCTGAAGCTTTCTTT. V usage is TRBV5-6 and J usage is TRBJ1-1, with D possibly matching TRBD1 (5 bases). Germline V gene data show CDR1 as SGHDT and CDR2 as YYEEEE. Trimming shortened V by 2 bases and J by 6 bases, and 11 bases separated the two germline ends. The CDR3 totals 13 residues.